The 11 T cell receptor beta chains presented below share a single source sample, sequenced in a study of blood T cell repertoires in COVID-19 (dated by TCRdb to 2020 to 2021). Receptors were amplified or captured by the immunoSEQ multiplex PCR assay. Sourced from immuneACCESS, this table was stored by TCRdb with only in-frame sequences that have V and J called. A share of the clones is absent; for the studies checked, an unresolved V gene accounts for under half, and the remainder has no known explanation. Recorded for this sample are 100,000 to 150,000 clones; around 77% of them occurred a single time. The biggest ten clones account for over 7% of the sample. The specimen was peripheral blood. The receptors derive from a human donor in a cohort sampled during active COVID-19.

V usage is TRBV19 and J usage is TRBJ1-2; 7 positions agree with TRBD1. Germline V CDR1 and CDR2: LNHDA, SQIVND (reference sequence). The CDR3 length is 15 residues. Trimming cost V 0 bases and J 0 bases; bases outside gene matches: 1. The CDR3 protein is CASSIDQGANYGYTF. CDR3 DNA sequence: TGTGCCAGTAGTATAGATCAGGGGGCTAACTATGGCTACACCTTC.

The J gene is TRBJ2-7, the V gene TRBV30; D is uncertain. Looked up from germline, CDR1 is GTSNPN and CDR2 is SVGIG (reference sequence). CDR3 size: 14 residues. V was trimmed by 0 bases and J by 6 bases, leaving 15 bases between them. The CDR3 spells CAWSVPTRGFEQYF. The CDR3 DNA follows: TGTGCCTGGAGTGTACCGACCCGAGGTTTCGAGCAGTACTTC.

This clone occurred a few times. The chain couples TRBV4-2 to TRBJ2-7, with a possible D match to TRBD1 (6 bases). Germline V gives CDR1 LGHNA, CDR2 YNFKEQ. V gave up 0 bases and J gave up 7 bases, with 10 bases separating them. The CDR3 sequence is 13 residues long. The CDR3 region is CASSQDTQGEQYF. CDR3 nucleotides: TGTGCCAGCAGCCAAGATACCCAGGGGGAGCAGTACTTC.

The chain joins TRBV11-2 to TRBJ1-3, with D possibly matching TRBD1 (6 bases). The V gene lost 5 bases and the J gene lost 9 bases, with 20 bases spanning the gap. The germline V gene encodes CDR1 SGHAT and CDR2 FQNNGV. This CDR3 comprises 15 residues. CDR3 residues: CASSKLRDTDGTIYF. The CDR3 DNA sequence: TGTGCCAGCAGCAAACTCCGGGACACAGATGGCACCATATATTTT. The whole variable domain, filled in from reference TRBV11-2 and TRBJ1-3, reads EAGVAQSPRYKIIEKRQSVAFWCNPISGHATLYWYQQILGQGPKLLIQFQNNGVVDDSQLPKDRFSAERLKGVDSTLKIQPAKLEDSAVYLCASSKLRDTDGTIYFGEGSWLTVV.

The chain combines TRBV6-5 with TRBJ1-2, with D perhaps TRBD1 (6 bases). V was shortened by 3 bases and J by 4 bases, with 12 bases between the two germline ends. CDR1 and CDR2 (germline): MNHEY, SVGAGI. The CDR3 spans 14 residues. DNA of the CDR3: TGTGCCAGCAGTTATTGGCAGGGGTCCTATGGCTACACCTTC. It encodes CASSYWQGSYGYTF.

This clone occurred a few times. This sequence joins TRBV6-1 and TRBJ1-4; weak D call: TRBD1 (5 bases). This CDR3 has 13 residues. Germline-derived CDR1 and CDR2 are MNHNS and SASEGT. Trimming removed 2 bases from V and 12 bases from J, with 13 bases in between. The CDR3 bases are TGTGCCAGCAGTGAAATTGGGCGACAGCAACTGTTTTTT. As protein: CASSEIGRQQLFF.

The chain is built from TRBV10-1 and TRBJ2-7; 8 bases agree with TRBD1. Germline trimming cut 3 bases from V and 3 bases from J; bases unmatched to any gene: 10. This CDR3 is 16 amino acids long. CDR1 and CDR2 from the germline V gene are WNHNN and SYGVQD (reference sequence). CDR3 in amino acids: CASSDRGQQNYYEQYF. CDR3 bases: TGCGCCAGCAGTGACAGGGGGCAGCAGAACTACTACGAGCAGTACTTC.

The V gene is TRBV9, the J gene TRBJ2-7, with TRBD1 as a possible D gene (5 bases). V shed 2 bases and J shed 1 base, with 7 bases lying between them. The V gene's germline CDR1 is SGDLS and CDR2 YYNGEE. The CDR3 is made up of 13 amino acids. CDR3 sequence reads: CASSVSGSYEQYF. The CDR3 DNA reads TGTGCCAGCAGCGTCTCAGGGTCCTACGAGCAGTACTTC. The full variable domain, with the rest looked up from reference TRBV9 and TRBJ2-7, is DSGVTQTPKHLITATGQRVTLRCSPRSGDLSVYWYQQSLDQGLQFLIQYYNGEERAKGNILERFSAQQFPDLHSELNLSSLELGDSALYFCASSVSGSYEQYFGPGTRLTVT.

This clone was counted a single time. The chain couples TRBV6-6 to TRBJ1-2; TRBD1 agrees at 7 bases. The CDR3 sequence is 14 residues long. V gave up 6 bases and J gave up 4 bases; unmatched junction bases: 8. Germline V gives CDR1 MNHNY, CDR2 SVGAGI (reference sequence). The CDR3: CASSRTRDSYGYTF. The CDR3 DNA follows: TGTGCCAGCAGCCGTACTCGGGACAGCTATGGCTACACCTTC.

This chain uses TRBV6-1 with TRBJ1-1, with TRBD1 matching over 9 bases. Per germline, CDR1 MNHNS and CDR2 SASEGT. There are 19 residues in the CDR3. The V gene end was trimmed by 3 bases and the J gene end by 3 bases; junction bases not matched to a gene: 17. CDR3 amino acids: CASSDPDRGGVWGYTEAFF. For the CDR3, the DNA is TGTGCCAGCAGTGATCCGGACAGGGGAGGAGTGTGGGGTTACACTGAAGCTTTCTTT.

The chain recombines TRBV13 with TRBJ1-2; 8 bases are a match to TRBD1. V lost 3 bases, J lost 4 bases, and 16 bases stayed unmatched. The germline V gene has CDR1 PRHDT and CDR2 FYEKMQ (reference sequence). This CDR3 is 18 amino acids long. CDR3 coding DNA: TGTGCCAGCAGCTTCCCCCCGGGACAGGTTTCCCTGACCTATGGCTACACCTTC. It translates to CASSFPPGQVSLTYGYTF.